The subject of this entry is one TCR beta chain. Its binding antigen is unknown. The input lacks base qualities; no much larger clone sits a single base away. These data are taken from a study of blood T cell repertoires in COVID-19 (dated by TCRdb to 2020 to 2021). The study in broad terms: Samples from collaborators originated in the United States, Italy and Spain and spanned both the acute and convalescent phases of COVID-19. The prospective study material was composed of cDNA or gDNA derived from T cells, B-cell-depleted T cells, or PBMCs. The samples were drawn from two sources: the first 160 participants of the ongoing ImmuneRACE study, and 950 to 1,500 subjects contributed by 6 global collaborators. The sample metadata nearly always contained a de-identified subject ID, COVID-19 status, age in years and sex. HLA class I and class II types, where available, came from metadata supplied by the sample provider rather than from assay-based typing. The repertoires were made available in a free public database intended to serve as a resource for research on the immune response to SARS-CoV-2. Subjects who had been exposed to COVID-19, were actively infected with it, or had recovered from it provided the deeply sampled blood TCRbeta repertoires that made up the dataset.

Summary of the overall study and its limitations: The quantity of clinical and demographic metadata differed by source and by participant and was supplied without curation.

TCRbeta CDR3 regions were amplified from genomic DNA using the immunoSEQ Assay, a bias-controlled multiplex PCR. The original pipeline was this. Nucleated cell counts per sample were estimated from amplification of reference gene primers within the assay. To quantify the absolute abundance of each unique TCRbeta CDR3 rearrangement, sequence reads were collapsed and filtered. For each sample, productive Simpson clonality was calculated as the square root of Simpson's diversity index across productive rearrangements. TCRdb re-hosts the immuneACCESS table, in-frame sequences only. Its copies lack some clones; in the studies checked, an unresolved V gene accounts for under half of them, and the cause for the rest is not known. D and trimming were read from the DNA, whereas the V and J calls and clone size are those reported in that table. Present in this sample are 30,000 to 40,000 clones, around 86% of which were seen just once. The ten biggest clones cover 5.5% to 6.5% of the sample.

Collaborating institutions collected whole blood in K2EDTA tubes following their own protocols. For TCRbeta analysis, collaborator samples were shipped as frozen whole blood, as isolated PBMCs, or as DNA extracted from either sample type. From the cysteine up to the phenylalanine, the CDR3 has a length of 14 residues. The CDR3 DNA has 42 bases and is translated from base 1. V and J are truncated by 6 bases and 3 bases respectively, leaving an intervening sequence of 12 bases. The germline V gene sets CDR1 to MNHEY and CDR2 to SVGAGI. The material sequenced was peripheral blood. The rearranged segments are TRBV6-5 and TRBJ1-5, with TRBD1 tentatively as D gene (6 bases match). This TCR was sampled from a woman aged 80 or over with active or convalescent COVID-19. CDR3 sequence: CASSRGGPNQPQHF. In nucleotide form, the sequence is TGTGCCAGCAGCCGAGGGGGACCCAATCAGCCCCAGCATTTT.